The rows below give T cell receptor beta chains drawn from one sample of a study of OX40 agonist ivuxolimab in advanced cancers. TCRdb keeps only in-frame clones here, not all; method: immunoSEQ multiplex PCR. The sample has 50,000 to 70,000 clones, around 91% seen once. The material was CD4+ or CD8+ T cells sorted from blood, obtained in a trial of the OX40 agonist ivuxolimab. These receptors were collected from an adult with an advanced solid tumor such as melanoma, head and neck, liver or kidney cancer. The CDR3 runs from the conserved cysteine through the conserved F or W. D genes are given only for firm matches. The listing skips clone size in some rows; elsewhere it reads once, few, many or a size class.

len,j_gene,v_gene,abundance,d_gene,CDR3aa,CDR3nt
17,TRBJ2-1,TRBV5-1,.,TRBD2,CASSSWTSGRASNEQFF,TGCGCCAGCAGCTCCTGGACTAGCGGGAGGGCCTCCAATGAGCAGTTCTTC
14,TRBJ2-7,TRBV19,.,.,CASSMAGIAYEQYF,TGTGCCAGTAGTATGGCAGGAATCGCCTACGAGCAGTACTTC
15,TRBJ2-5,TRBV4-2,.,TRBD2,CASSHSSSGDETQYF,TGTGCCAGCAGCCATAGTAGTAGCGGGGATGAGACCCAGTACTTC
15,TRBJ2-3,TRBV7-3,few,.,CASSLIGGGTDTQYF,TGTGCCAGCAGCTTAATCGGCGGGGGCACAGATACGCAGTATTTT
14,TRBJ1-5,TRBV28,once,TRBD1,CASNSRQGTQPQHF,TGTGCCAGCAACTCCCGACAGGGGACTCAGCCCCAGCATTTT
15,TRBJ2-1,TRBV30,.,TRBD2,CAWRETSGVWNEQFF,TGTGCCTGGAGAGAGACTAGCGGGGTGTGGAATGAGCAGTTCTTC
11,TRBJ1-2,TRBV6-5,.,.,CASRGTTANTF,TGTGCCAGCAGGGGGACGACGGCGAACACCTTC
16,TRBJ2-7,TRBV19,.,.,CASSISLWAGNYEQYF,TGTGCCAGTAGTATCTCCCTGTGGGCAGGGAACTACGAGCAGTACTTC
18,TRBJ1-3,TRBV2,.,.,CASSPKIQGPSSGNTIYF,TGTGCCAGCAGCCCGAAAATACAGGGCCCAAGCTCTGGAAACACCATATATTTT
13,TRBJ2-7,TRBV6-1,.,TRBD1,CASSEGQIYEQYF,TGTGCCAGCAGTGAGGGACAGATTTACGAGCAGTACTTC
14,TRBJ2-3,TRBV7-3,.,.,CASSLESGYDTQYF,TGTGCCAGCAGCTTAGAATCAGGGTACGATACGCAGTATTTT
16,TRBJ2-5,TRBV10-2,once,.,CASSWVGGVGEETQYF,TGCGCCAGCAGTTGGGTTGGCGGGGTCGGAGAAGAGACCCAGTACTTC
14,TRBJ2-3,TRBV10-1,.,.,CASSDHGSTDTQYF,TGCGCCAGCAGTGACCACGGGAGCACAGATACGCAGTATTTT
14,TRBJ2-1,TRBV7-9,once,.,CASSLGFGGREQFF,TGTGCCAGCAGCTTAGGATTTGGGGGCCGTGAGCAGTTCTTC
11,TRBJ2-7,TRBV25-1,once,.,CASGLSYEQYF,TGTGCCAGCGGACTCTCCTACGAGCAGTACTTC
16,TRBJ2-7,TRBV11-2,.,.,CASILGGRGASYEQYF,TGTGCCAGCATCCTAGGAGGCAGGGGAGCCTCCTACGAGCAGTACTTC
13,TRBJ1-1,TRBV27,.,.,CASSFRGNTEAFF,TGTGCCAGCAGTTTCCGAGGGAACACTGAAGCTTTCTTT
14,TRBJ2-7,TRBV13,.,TRBD1,CASSVRDSPYEQYF,TGTGCCAGCAGCGTCCGGGACAGCCCCTACGAGCAGTACTTC
14,TRBJ1-2,TRBV27,few,.,CASSQARANYGYTF,TGTGCCAGCAGCCAAGCAAGAGCTAACTATGGCTACACCTTC
16,TRBJ1-1,TRBV7-8,.,.,CASSLVPPDGWTEAFF,TGTGCCAGCAGCTTAGTCCCCCCGGATGGATGGACTGAAGCTTTCTTT
12,TRBJ2-7,TRBV30,.,TRBD1,CAWRRTGSEQYF,TGTGCCTGGAGACGGACAGGGAGCGAGCAGTACTTC
13,TRBJ2-1,TRBV7-2,.,.,CASSLVVNNEQFF,TGTGCCAGCAGCTTAGTGGTTAACAATGAGCAGTTCTTC
13,TRBJ1-5,TRBV30,once,.,CAWSVQGGQPQHF,TGTGCCTGGAGTGTACAGGGCGGGCAGCCCCAGCATTTT
16,TRBJ1-1,TRBV27,.,TRBD1,CASSSRQGGVPREAFF,TGTGCCAGCAGTTCTCGACAGGGAGGCGTTCCCCGTGAAGCTTTCTTT
14,TRBJ2-5,TRBV4-2,.,TRBD2,CASSLRGGEETQYF,TGTGCCAGCAGCTTGCGGGGGGGCGAGGAGACCCAGTACTTC
15,TRBJ2-5,TRBV7-2,once,.,CASSLNSVIQETQYF,TGTGCCAGCAGCTTAAATAGCGTGATCCAAGAGACCCAGTACTTC
15,TRBJ2-1,TRBV10-1,.,.,CASSVGWGPGNEQFF,TGCGCCAGCAGTGTGGGCTGGGGGCCGGGGAATGAGCAGTTCTTC
14,TRBJ2-3,TRBV19,.,.,CASSTEDSTDTQYF,TGTGCCAGTAGTACAGAGGACAGCACAGATACGCAGTATTTT
13,TRBJ1-1,TRBV5-1,.,.,CASSLRGYTEAFF,TGCGCCAGCAGCTTGAGAGGTTACACTGAAGCTTTCTTT
13,TRBJ1-1,TRBV30,.,.,CAWSVLPGTEAFF,TGTGCCTGGAGTGTACTCCCAGGGACTGAAGCTTTCTTT
15,TRBJ2-7,TRBV5-1,.,TRBD1,CASSGQGTSSYEQYF,TGCGCCAGCAGTGGACAGGGGACCTCTTCCTACGAGCAGTACTTC
14,TRBJ2-1,TRBV7-6,once,.,CASSLPEVDNEQFF,TGTGCCAGCAGCTTACCCGAGGTAGACAATGAGCAGTTCTTC
13,TRBJ2-7,TRBV6-1,.,TRBD1,CASGTGVDYEQYF,TGTGCCAGCGGAACAGGGGTGGACTACGAGCAGTACTTC
14,TRBJ1-1,TRBV27,once,.,CASSLVSRNGEAFF,TGTGCCAGCAGTTTGGTCTCACGGAACGGCGAAGCTTTCTTT
15,TRBJ2-5,TRBV21-1,.,.,CASSRRRRELETQYF,TGTGCCAGCAGCAGGCGGCGACGGGAACTGGAGACCCAGTACTTC
17,TRBJ2-4,TRBV5-1,.,.,CASSPKKDGSSKNIQYF,TGCGCCAGCAGTCCGAAGAAAGACGGTTCTTCCAAAAACATTCAGTACTTC
14,TRBJ1-5,TRBV5-4,.,.,CASSLRGSGQPQHF,TGTGCCAGCAGCTTAAGGGGTTCGGGTCAGCCCCAGCATTTT
17,TRBJ2-6,TRBV27,.,TRBD1,CASRMTGLISGANVLTF,TGTGCCAGCAGAATGACAGGGCTTATCTCTGGGGCCAACGTCCTGACTTTC
15,TRBJ1-5,TRBV6-1,.,.,CASSARDVGNQPQHF,TGTGCCAGCAGTGCCCGGGACGTCGGCAATCAGCCCCAGCATTTT
13,TRBJ2-3,TRBV19,.,TRBD1,CASRGQGTDTQYF,TGTGCCAGTCGGGGACAGGGCACAGATACGCAGTATTTT
17,TRBJ2-4,TRBV7-9,.,TRBD2,CASSAGLAGIAKNIQYF,TGTGCCAGCAGCGCCGGACTAGCGGGGATAGCCAAAAACATTCAGTACTTC
14,TRBJ1-1,TRBV29-1,.,TRBD1,CSVTGTALNTEAFF,TGCAGCGTTACCGGGACAGCCTTAAACACTGAAGCTTTCTTT
17,TRBJ2-2,TRBV6-4,.,TRBD1,CASSPNPGQGFGGELFF,TGTGCCAGCAGTCCAAACCCGGGACAGGGGTTCGGCGGGGAGCTGTTTTTT
13,TRBJ2-1,TRBV28,.,.,CASSFGGLNEQFF,TGTGCCAGCAGTTTCGGGGGGCTCAATGAGCAGTTCTTC
14,TRBJ1-4,TRBV19,.,.,CASSILRREEKLFF,TGTGCCAGTAGTATATTGAGGAGAGAGGAAAAACTGTTTTTT
14,TRBJ2-7,TRBV7-2,.,.,CASSLSAGPYEQYF,TGTGCCAGCAGCTTATCGGCGGGTCCCTACGAGCAGTACTTC
13,TRBJ1-6,TRBV27,few,.,CASSLIPGSPLHF,TGTGCCAGCAGTTTAATACCGGGTTCACCCCTCCACTTT
14,TRBJ2-7,TRBV27,.,.,CASRYRGGAYEQYF,TGTGCCAGCAGATACCGGGGCGGAGCCTACGAGCAGTACTTC
13,TRBJ2-7,TRBV27,.,.,CASSPTHNYEQYF,TGTGCCAGCAGCCCAACTCACAACTACGAGCAGTACTTC
16,TRBJ1-3,TRBV7-9,.,TRBD1,CASSTPQGEGRNTIYF,TGTGCCAGCAGCACACCGCAGGGGGAGGGGAGAAACACCATATATTTT
13,TRBJ2-7,TRBV11-2,once,.,CASSFRGMTEQYF,TGTGCCAGCAGCTTTAGAGGGATGACCGAGCAGTACTTC
15,TRBJ2-1,TRBV9,few,TRBD1,CASSNPGTGDWEQFF,TGTGCCAGCAGCAACCCCGGGACAGGGGACTGGGAGCAGTTCTTC
12,TRBJ2-1,TRBV7-9,.,.,CASSSGGNEQFF,TGTGCCAGCTCCAGTGGGGGCAATGAGCAGTTCTTC